This is a list of T cell receptor beta chains from one sample in a study of blood T cell repertoires in COVID-19. Measured with immunoSEQ multiplex PCR; TCRdb has only the in-frame clones, and not every one. The table has about 260,000 clones, around 90% seen once. Sequenced input: PBMCs or T cells enriched from blood (not recorded which). All receptors derive from a woman aged 25-40 years with acute COVID-19. Both conserved end residues are part of each CDR3. The order of the fields is clone size, D gene, J gene, V gene, CDR3 DNA, CDR3 protein. A D gene is named only where the DNA matches it firmly. Rows give clone size only sometimes, using once, few, many, or a class for an expanded clone.

NA | TRBD2 | TRBJ2-1 | TRBV7-6 | TGTGCCAGCAGCTCGAGGGGTGGTAGCGGGAGTTCCTACAATGAGCAGTTCTTC | CASSSRGGSGSSYNEQFF
NA | NA | TRBJ2-5 | TRBV13 | TGTGCCAGCAGCTTAGACAGGGTCGAGACCCAGTACTTC | CASSLDRVETQYF
once | TRBD1 | TRBJ2-1 | TRBV19 | TGTGCCAGTAGTATAACAGGGGGTATTGAGCAGTTCTTC | CASSITGGIEQFF
NA | TRBD2 | TRBJ2-7 | TRBV28 | TGTGCCACCATATCGGCGACTAGCGGGAGGCTACTCTACGAGCAGTACTTC | CATISATSGRLLYEQYF
NA | TRBD2 | TRBJ2-3 | TRBV7-9 | TGTGCCAGCAGTCGGGGACTAGCGGGAGCTGATACGCAGTATTTT | CASSRGLAGADTQYF
NA | TRBD1 | TRBJ2-3 | TRBV7-3 | TGTGCCAGCAGCGGGACAGGGGGCGCGAATACGCAGTATTTT | CASSGTGGANTQYF
NA | TRBD1 | TRBJ2-7 | TRBV11-1 | TGTGCCAGCAGTTCTGGAGGGGGACAGGGATACGAGCAGTACTTC | CASSSGGGQGYEQYF
NA | TRBD1 | TRBJ1-5 | TRBV9 | TGTGCCAGCAGCGTAGGATCACAGGGGTATCAGCCCCAGCATTTT | CASSVGSQGYQPQHF
NA | NA | TRBJ1-5 | TRBV28 | TGTGCCAGCAGTTTAAAATCCAGGGAGGATTACAATCAGCCCCAGCATTTT | CASSLKSREDYNQPQHF
NA | NA | TRBJ1-2 | TRBV5-6 | TGTGCCAGCAGCCAGACAGAGAACTATGGCTACACCTTC | CASSQTENYGYTF
NA | TRBD1 | TRBJ2-7 | TRBV5-4 | TGTGCCAGCAGCTTGGTTGGGACAGGGCCTCACGAGCAGTACTTC | CASSLVGTGPHEQYF
NA | NA | TRBJ1-6 | TRBV6-5 | TGTGCCAGCAGTTACTCGGCGGCCTATAATTCACCCCTCCACTTT | CASSYSAAYNSPLHF
NA | TRBD1 | TRBJ1-1 | TRBV28 | TGTGCCAGCAGTTCCGAGGCAGGGGGAAGGACTGAAGCTTTCTTT | CASSSEAGGRTEAFF
NA | NA | TRBJ2-1 | TRBV4-3 | TGCGCCAGCAGCCAAGAAGCGGAGGTCTCCTACAATGAGCAGTTCTTC | CASSQEAEVSYNEQFF
NA | NA | TRBJ2-7 | TRBV20-1 | TGCAGTGCTAGTTCTATAAGCGGGTCCACCTACGAGCAGTACTTC | CSASSISGSTYEQYF
NA | NA | TRBJ2-2 | TRBV7-2 | TGTGCCAGCAGCTTATCGGAGGGGCATATCGGGGAGCTGTTTTTT | CASSLSEGHIGELFF
NA | NA | TRBJ1-6 | TRBV27 | TGTGCCAGCAGTTTATGGGAGAGTGGCTCCTATAATTCACCCCTCCACTTT | CASSLWESGSYNSPLHF
NA | NA | TRBJ2-3 | TRBV6-2/TRBV6-3 | TGTGCCAGCAGTTACAGAGGCTCAGATACGCAGTATTTT | CASSYRGSDTQYF
NA | NA | TRBJ1-6 | TRBV27 | TGTGCCAGCAGTTTAAGACAGGTGAATTCACCCCTCCACTTT | CASSLRQVNSPLHF
NA | NA | TRBJ1-6 | TRBV28 | TGTGCCAGCAGCAATAATTCACCCCTCCACTTT | CASSNNSPLHF
NA | NA | TRBJ2-2 | TRBV7-9 | TGTGCCAGCAGCTTGCCGGTAGGGGGGGAGATTAACACCGGGGAGCTGTTTTTT | CASSLPVGGEINTGELFF
NA | TRBD2 | TRBJ2-5 | TRBV5-1 | TGCGCCAGCAGGCTCCAGACTAGCGGGAACCAAGAGACCCAGTACTTC | CASRLQTSGNQETQYF
NA | NA | TRBJ2-3 | TRBV19 | TGTGCCACGACCCCAAGAGGACAGTTCACAGATACGCAGTATTTT | CATTPRGQFTDTQYF
NA | NA | TRBJ1-3 | TRBV28 | TGTGCCAGTACCCCGGGGGTCTCTGGAAACACCATATATTTT | CASTPGVSGNTIYF
NA | TRBD2 | TRBJ2-4 | TRBV11-2 | TGTGCCAGCAGCTTAAGCGGGAATGGACTAGCGGGACCAATAGGCTTC | CASSLSGNGLAGPIGF
NA | NA | TRBJ2-1 | TRBV7-2 | TGTGCCAGCAGCTCGGACTCCCATGAGCAGTTCTTC | CASSSDSHEQFF
NA | TRBD1 | TRBJ2-7 | TRBV2 | TGTGCCAGCAGGGGGATATCCTCCGGGACAGGGGCCTACGAGCAGTACTTC | CASRGISSGTGAYEQYF
NA | NA | TRBJ1-5 | TRBV30 | TGTGCCTACTCCGTTGGGAGCTCGCTGGATCAGCCCCAGCATTTT | CAYSVGSSLDQPQHF
NA | NA | TRBJ2-7 | TRBV18 | TGTGCCAGCGCTGACAGCTCCTACGAGCAGTACTTC | CASADSSYEQYF
NA | TRBD1 | TRBJ2-7 | TRBV6-2/TRBV6-3 | TGTGCCAGCAGTTACGGGACAGGGTTTGGGCGGCAGTACTTC | CASSYGTGFGRQYF
NA | NA | TRBJ2-1 | TRBV19 | TGTGCCAGTAGTATAGGGAGACTAGTCGATGAGCAGTTCTTC | CASSIGRLVDEQFF
NA | TRBD1 | TRBJ2-7 | TRBV3-1/TRBV3-2 | TGTGCCAGCAGCCAAGATCTGGCAGGGGGAACCTACGAGCAGTACTTC | CASSQDLAGGTYEQYF
NA | NA | TRBJ2-7 | TRBV5-5 | TGTGCCAGCAGCTTTAATATGCGGGGGCTCCCCTACGAGCAGTACTTC | CASSFNMRGLPYEQYF
NA | TRBD2 | TRBJ2-3 | TRBV27 | TGTGCCAGCAGAGTCCTGCGGGAGTCGATGACCACAGATACGCAGTATTTT | CASRVLRESMTTDTQYF
once | NA | TRBJ2-4 | TRBV5-6 | TGTGCCAGCAGCTTGGGTCATGTCAAAAACATTCAGTACTTC | CASSLGHVKNIQYF
NA | NA | TRBJ1-1 | TRBV19 | TGTGCCAGTAGTATTAGTTATGAAGCTTTCTTT | CASSISYEAFF
NA | TRBD2 | TRBJ2-1 | TRBV4-3 | TGCGCCAGCAGCCTCCAGACTAGCGGGAGCCACAATGAGCAGTTCTTC | CASSLQTSGSHNEQFF
once | NA | TRBJ2-1 | TRBV4-2 | TGTGCCAGCATCCCAAGCCCTCTGACACCCTACAATGAGCAGTTCTTC | CASIPSPLTPYNEQFF
NA | TRBD2 | TRBJ2-5 | TRBV6-2/TRBV6-3 | TGTGCCAGCAGTTACTCTCCTAGCGGGAGGATCCAAGAGACCCAGTACTTC | CASSYSPSGRIQETQYF
NA | TRBD2 | TRBJ2-7 | TRBV10-3 | TGTGCCATCAGTGAGTCAAGGGCTAGCGGGTTCTACGAGCAGTACTTC | CAISESRASGFYEQYF
NA | TRBD1 | TRBJ1-4 | TRBV5-4 | TGTGCCAGCAGCGTGACAGGGGGCGCAGGAGGGGAAAAACTGTTTTTT | CASSVTGGAGGEKLFF
NA | TRBD2 | TRBJ2-5 | TRBV7-6 | TGTGCCAGCAGCTTAGCGTGGACTAGCGGGAGGGAAGTCCAAGAGACCCAGTACTTC | CASSLAWTSGREVQETQYF
NA | TRBD2 | TRBJ2-1 | TRBV4-2 | TGTGCCAGGGGCTTTCGGGGTCTAGCGGGAGAGACATACAATGAGCAGTTCTTC | CARGFRGLAGETYNEQFF
NA | TRBD2 | TRBJ2-7 | TRBV7-3 | TGTGCCAGCAGCGCCGGGCGGGGGGGCGCGGACGAGCAGTACTTC | CASSAGRGGADEQYF
NA | NA | TRBJ1-5 | TRBV28 | TGTGCCAGCAGTTTAACAGGGTATCAGCCCCAGCATTTT | CASSLTGYQPQHF
NA | TRBD2 | TRBJ2-7 | TRBV5-4 | TGTGCCAGCAGCTCCGGGACTAGCGGGAGCAGGTCGATCGAGCAGTACTTC | CASSSGTSGSRSIEQYF
NA | TRBD2 | TRBJ2-4 | TRBV28 | TGTGCCAGCAGACCACTAGCGGGGGGAGGTGAAAACATTCAGTACTTC | CASRPLAGGGENIQYF
NA | NA | TRBJ1-2 | TRBV12-3/TRBV12-4 | TGTGCCAGCAGTTTACGCAGGGACTATGGCTACACCTTC | CASSLRRDYGYTF
few | NA | TRBJ2-7 | TRBV2 | TGTGCCAGCAGTGCGAGCGGAACCTACGAGCAGTACTTC | CASSASGTYEQYF
NA | TRBD2 | TRBJ2-1 | TRBV9 | TGTGCCAGCAGCTCTATAGCGGGAGGAGACTACAATGAGCAGTTCTTC | CASSSIAGGDYNEQFF